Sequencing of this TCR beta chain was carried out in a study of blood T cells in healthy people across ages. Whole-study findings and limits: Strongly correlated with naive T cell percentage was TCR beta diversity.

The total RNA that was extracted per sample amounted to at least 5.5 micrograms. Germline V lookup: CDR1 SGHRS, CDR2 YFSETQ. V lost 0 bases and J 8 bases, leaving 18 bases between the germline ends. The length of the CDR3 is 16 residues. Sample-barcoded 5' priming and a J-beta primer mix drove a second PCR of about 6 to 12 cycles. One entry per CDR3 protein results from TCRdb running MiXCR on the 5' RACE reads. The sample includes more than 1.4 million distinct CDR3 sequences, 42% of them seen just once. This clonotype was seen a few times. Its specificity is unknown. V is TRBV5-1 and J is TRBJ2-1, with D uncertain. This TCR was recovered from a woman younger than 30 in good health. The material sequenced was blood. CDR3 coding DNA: TGCGCCAGCAGCTTGGCCGACGACGCCTCGTTCCATGAGCAGTTCTTC. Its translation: CASSLADDASFHEQFF.